The 3 T cell receptor beta chains listed next were all sequenced from one sample in a study of long-term antiretroviral therapy in people with HIV. They ran version v3.0 of the immunoSEQ assay at survey level. The data were produced by immunoSEQ multiplex PCR, yet TCRdb's version contains in-frame clones alone and is incomplete. The repertoire holds around 30,000 clones, with roughly 90% as singletons. Specimen: unsorted PBMCs, collected 0.5 years after starting antiretroviral therapy. Every receptor here comes from a woman aged 18 to 35 with HIV.

The rearrangement links TRBV7-8 to TRBJ2-1, with a weak D call TRBD1 (6 bases). Germline V gene lookup returns CDR1 SGHVS and CDR2 FQNEAQ. The V and J ends lost 1 base and 6 bases respectively, with 19 bases between them. CDR3 length equals 17 residues. Here the CDR3 DNA reads TGTGCCAGCAGCTTAGATCCCCCGGGAACAGGGCCCAATGAGCAGTTCTTC. Translation: CASSLDPPGTGPNEQFF. Complete variable domain (other parts from reference TRBV7-8 and TRBJ2-1): GAGVSQSPRYKVAKRGQDVALRCDPISGHVSLFWYQQALGQGPEFLTYFQNEAQLDKSGLPSDRFFAERPEGSVSTLKIQRTQQEDSAVYLCASSLDPPGTGPNEQFFGPGTRLTVL.

This chain's CDR3 is CSGQGTPAGEAFF. CDR3 nucleotides: TGCAGCGGCCAGGGGACACCGGCCGGTGAAGCTTTCTTT. The rearrangement links TRBV29-1 to TRBJ1-1, with D possibly TRBD1 on 6 matching bases. CDR1 is SQVTM and CDR2 is ANQGSEA in the germline V gene. Trimming removed 7 bases from V and 7 bases from J, with 19 bases in between. There are 13 residues in the CDR3.

The chain carries TRBV7-3 and TRBJ2-3; D assignment may be TRBD1 or TRBD2 (6 bases each). CDR3 length equals 18 residues. Trimming stripped 5 bases from V and 0 bases from J, with 21 bases between. Germline V gene sequence: CDR1 SGHTA, CDR2 FQGTGA. CDR3 nucleotides: TGTGCCAGCAGCACAGGGTTTTCGAGCGGGCCTAGCACAGATACGCAGTATTTT. Translating it yields CASSTGFSSGPSTDTQYF. The whole variable domain, filled in from reference TRBV7-3 and TRBJ2-3, reads GAGVSQTPSNKVTEKGKYVELRCDPISGHTALYWYRQSLGQGPEFLIYFQGTGAADDSGLPNDRFFAVRPEGSVSTLKIQRTERGDSAVYLCASSTGFSSGPSTDTQYFGPGTRLTVL.